These T cell receptor beta chains were read from a single sample in a study of metastatic and nonmetastatic thyroid tumors. TCRdb reprocessed the PCR reads using MiXCR. The sample has about 39,000 clones; approximately 20% are singletons. What was sequenced was tumor tissue. These TCRs come from a female donor with papillary thyroid cancer or a benign thyroid nodule (not recorded which). Some clones in this sample may be carry-over from other donors' samples. CDR3s include the opening cysteine and the closing phenylalanine or tryptophan. The D gene is left open where the match is weak. Rows may omit the clone size; those that give it use once, few, many or a size class.

TRBV7-9	many	TRBJ2-5	-	TGTGCCAGCAGCCCGGGCAGGAAGACCCAGTACTTC	CASSPGRKTQYF
TRBV5-1	many	TRBJ2-1	TRBD2	TGCGCCAGCAGCTTAGCGGGAGGGCCCAATGAGCAGTTCTTC	CASSLAGGPNEQFF
TRBV7-3	many	TRBJ2-5	-	TGTGCCAGCAGCTTAAGTTCGAGCAGGCAAGAGACCCAGTACTTC	CASSLSSSRQETQYF
TRBV5-1	-	TRBJ1-2	TRBD1	TGCGCCAGCAGGCATACAGGGGGCTATGACTACACCTTC	CASRHTGGYDYTF
TRBV20-1	-	TRBJ1-1	-	TGCAGTGCTAGAGATCGTATGACGTTGAACACTGAAGCTTTCTTT	CSARDRMTLNTEAFF
TRBV2	few	TRBJ1-6	-	TGTGCCAGCAGTGATGACAGTAATTCACCCCTCCACTTT	CASSDDSNSPLHF
TRBV12-3/TRBV12-4	many	TRBJ1-5	TRBD1	TGTGCCAGCAGCCCAGGGGGCGCGGGTCAGCCCCAGCATTTT	CASSPGGAGQPQHF
TRBV6-1	few	TRBJ1-1	-	TGTGCCAGCCGCCTAGGACCCGGGATGAAGACTGAGGCTTTCTTT	CASRLGPGMKTEAFF
TRBV4-1	once	TRBJ1-1	TRBD1	TGCGCCAGCAGCCAAGAAGGACAGGGGCTCACTGAAGCTTTCTTT	CASSQEGQGLTEAFF
TRBV24-1	many	TRBJ2-1	TRBD2	TGTGCCACCAGTCGGGTAACAGCGGGAGGGAGAGGGTCCTACAATGAGCAGTTCTTC	CATSRVTAGGRGSYNEQFF
TRBV7-9	many	TRBJ2-7	-	TGTGCCAGCAGCTTATCCGGTGACTACGAGCAGTACTTC	CASSLSGDYEQYF
TRBV10-3	many	TRBJ2-5	-	TGTGCCATCAGTGACCCAGTCCGGGGGCCTGAGACCCAGTACTTC	CAISDPVRGPETQYF
TRBV4-2	many	TRBJ2-7	TRBD2	TGTGCCAGCAGCCAGGAGGGACTAGCGGGAGGTCCGCTCTACGAGCAGTACTTC	CASSQEGLAGGPLYEQYF
TRBV4-1	many	TRBJ1-1	TRBD1	TGCGCCAGCAGCCAAACCCACAGGGGGCGCGGCGAGATGAGAACTGAAGCTTTCTTT	CASSQTHRGRGEMRTEAFF
TRBV9	few	TRBJ1-1	TRBD1	TGTGCCAGCAGCGACCGGGACAGGGGAGTAGCAGCTTTCTTT	CASSDRDRGVAAFF
TRBV2	many	TRBJ2-5	TRBD2	TGTGCCACAGCCCCCTTAGCGGGAGCGGAGACCCAGTACTTC	CATAPLAGAETQYF
TRBV19	many	TRBJ1-5	TRBD1	TGTGCCAGTAGCTTAAAGACAGGGGCTGCTAATCAGCCCCAGCATTTT	CASSLKTGAANQPQHF
TRBV4-1	once	TRBJ2-7	-	TGCGCCAGCAGCCACCCTTGGGTGGAGGGAGGACCCGACGAGCAGTACTTC	CASSHPWVEGGPDEQYF
TRBV6-1	few	TRBJ2-7	-	TGTGCCAGCAGTCCTCGGAGCTACGAGCAGTACTTC	CASSPRSYEQYF
TRBV27	-	TRBJ1-2	TRBD1	TGTGCCAGCAGTTTATTCGGGGACACGACAGGGGTTTATGGCTACACCTTC	CASSLFGDTTGVYGYTF
TRBV9	-	TRBJ1-2	-	TGTGCCAGCAGAGAGGGGACGGGTTATGGCTACACCTTC	CASREGTGYGYTF
TRBV4-2	many	TRBJ2-3	-	TGTGCCAGCAGCCAAGAGAGGGGAACTACGCAGTATTTT	CASSQERGTTQYF
TRBV6-1	many	TRBJ2-3	-	TGTGCCAGCAGCCAGACTAAGTCTAGCACAGATACGCAGTATTTT	CASSQTKSSTDTQYF
TRBV2	few	TRBJ1-1	-	TGTGCCAGCAGTTGTCGGCTTAACACTGAAGCTTTCTTT	CASSCRLNTEAFF
TRBV18	many	TRBJ2-5	TRBD2	TGTGCCAGCTCACCACAAAACCCGGGACTAGCGGGGGAGACCCAGTACTTC	CASSPQNPGLAGETQYF
TRBV6-6	medium-sized	TRBJ1-6	-	TGTGCCAGCAGTTATTTCGGGGGAGACTCACCCCTCCACTTT	CASSYFGGDSPLHF
TRBV6-5	medium-sized	TRBJ2-2	TRBD1	TGTGCCAGCAGGATTAGAGGACAGGGGAAATTTTTTACCGGGGAGCTGTTTTTT	CASRIRGQGKFFTGELFF
TRBV27	few	TRBJ1-1	-	TGTGCCAGAAGTTCTCTTCAACGGCGAGATGAAGCTTTCTTT	CARSSLQRRDEAFF
TRBV4-1	-	TRBJ1-5	TRBD1	TGCGCCAGCAGCCAAGATCCGGGACAGGTTAGCAATCAGCCCCAGCATTTT	CASSQDPGQVSNQPQHF
TRBV5-4	few	TRBJ2-1	TRBD2	TGTGCCAGCAGCTTAGGGACTAGCGGGAGTCCCAATGAGCAGTTCTTC	CASSLGTSGSPNEQFF
TRBV30	many	TRBJ1-5	-	TGTGCCTGGAGGGTGGACCCGGGACCCTGGGGATTACAGCCCCAGCATTTT	CAWRVDPGPWGLQPQHF
TRBV5-5	-	TRBJ1-1	-	TGTGCCAGCAGCCTGTTTTCGGGTGCTGAGACTGAAGCTTTCTTT	CASSLFSGAETEAFF
TRBV7-6	many	TRBJ2-2	-	TGTGCCAGCAGCTTAGCTGTCAGGGAAGGCGGCGGGGAGCTGTTTTTT	CASSLAVREGGGELFF
TRBV10-2	many	TRBJ1-5	-	TGCGCCAGCAGTGAGTCGGATTTGGGTACGGATCAGCCCCAGCATTTT	CASSESDLGTDQPQHF
TRBV6-1	many	TRBJ1-6	TRBD1	TGTGCCAGCAGGGGGACAGCAAAGGATTCACCCCTCCACTTT	CASRGTAKDSPLHF
TRBV3-1	many	TRBJ1-6	-	TGTGCCAGCAGCCACACCGGACGGTTACCCCTCCACTTT	CASSHTGRLPLHF
TRBV6-1	few	TRBJ2-1	TRBD2	TGTGCCAGCAGCCAGGGACTAGCGGCGTACAATGAGCAGTTCTTC	CASSQGLAAYNEQFF
TRBV12-3/TRBV12-4	once	TRBJ2-3	-	TGTGCCAGCAGTAAGACTGATATCCCAGATACGCAGTATTTT	CASSKTDIPDTQYF
TRBV6-1	many	TRBJ1-4	-	TGTGCCAGCAGTGAAGCGGTACCAGGACATGCAACTAATGAAAAACTGTTTTTT	CASSEAVPGHATNEKLFF
TRBV6-1	many	TRBJ1-5	-	TGTGCCAGCAGTGAAGCGGACCAGGGCGCTCAGCCCCAGCATTTT	CASSEADQGAQPQHF
TRBV6-2/TRBV6-3	-	TRBJ1-6	-	TGTGCAAGCAGTTCCCAGGGGAGGTCACCCCTCCACTTT	CASSSQGRSPLHF
TRBV6-1	few	TRBJ2-7	-	TGTGCCAGCAGAAGGGGGACGGGGTCCTACGAGCAGTACTTC	CASRRGTGSYEQYF
TRBV20-1	few	TRBJ2-3	TRBD2	TGCAGTGCTAGCTTCCAGCGGGGGATTACAGATACGCAGTATTTT	CSASFQRGITDTQYF
TRBV7-6	-	TRBJ2-2	-	TGTGCCAGCAGCTTAACGGTGGCCGCGAACACCGGGGAGCTGTTTTTT	CASSLTVAANTGELFF
TRBV6-1	-	TRBJ1-6	-	TGTGCCAGCAGCCCCAGGGAGGGTTCACCCCTCCACTTT	CASSPREGSPLHF
TRBV12-3/TRBV12-4	few	TRBJ2-7	-	TGTGCCAGCAGCGAGACTAGAAAAAGTCACTACGAGCAGTACTTC	CASSETRKSHYEQYF
TRBV18	many	TRBJ2-4	-	TGTGCCAGCTCACGAGGAGGTGTTGCCAAAAACATTCAGTACTTC	CASSRGGVAKNIQYF
TRBV5-4	-	TRBJ2-1	-	TGTGCCAGCACCTTTCCAGGGGGGGAGCAGTTCTTC	CASTFPGGEQFF
TRBV10-2	-	TRBJ2-6	-	TGCTCCAGCAGTGAGTTGTGGTCTGGGGCCAACGTCCTGACTTTC	CSSSELWSGANVLTF
TRBV6-1	many	TRBJ2-2	TRBD1	TGTGCCAGCAGTTATGGGCAGGGGGATGGCGGGGAGCTGTTTTTT	CASSYGQGDGGELFF
TRBV7-6	many	TRBJ2-1	-	TGTGCCAGCAGCCAAGCCGTAGGGGGGGATGAGCAGTTCTTC	CASSQAVGGDEQFF
TRBV3-1	-	TRBJ1-1	-	TGTGCCAGCAGCCAAGGATTGTTGAACACTGAAGCTTTCTTT	CASSQGLLNTEAFF
TRBV15	-	TRBJ1-5	-	TGTGCCACCAGCAGAGGGGGGGGACTCCAAAGCCTCAATCAGCCCCAGCATTTT	CATSRGGGLQSLNQPQHF
TRBV27	-	TRBJ2-7	-	TGTGCCAGCAGTTTATCTTCAGGCGGTTTCTACGAGCAGTACTTC	CASSLSSGGFYEQYF
TRBV18	many	TRBJ1-5	-	TGTGCCAGCTCACCACAGACAGATCAGCCCCAGCATTTT	CASSPQTDQPQHF
TRBV5-1	many	TRBJ2-3	-	TGCGCCAGCAGCGCACAGGGAACAGATACGCAGTATTTT	CASSAQGTDTQYF
TRBV19	many	TRBJ1-5	-	TGTGCCAGTAGCCCCAGTGGCGGCGGCAATCAGCCCCAGCATTTT	CASSPSGGGNQPQHF
TRBV6-1	many	TRBJ1-2	TRBD1	TGTGCCAGCAGACGAGGGACAGCTCAACTCTATGGCTACACCTTC	CASRRGTAQLYGYTF
TRBV11-1	many	TRBJ1-1	-	TGTGCCAGCAGCGAGAGAGGGGGGGCACGGGGCACTGAAGCTTTCTTT	CASSERGGARGTEAFF